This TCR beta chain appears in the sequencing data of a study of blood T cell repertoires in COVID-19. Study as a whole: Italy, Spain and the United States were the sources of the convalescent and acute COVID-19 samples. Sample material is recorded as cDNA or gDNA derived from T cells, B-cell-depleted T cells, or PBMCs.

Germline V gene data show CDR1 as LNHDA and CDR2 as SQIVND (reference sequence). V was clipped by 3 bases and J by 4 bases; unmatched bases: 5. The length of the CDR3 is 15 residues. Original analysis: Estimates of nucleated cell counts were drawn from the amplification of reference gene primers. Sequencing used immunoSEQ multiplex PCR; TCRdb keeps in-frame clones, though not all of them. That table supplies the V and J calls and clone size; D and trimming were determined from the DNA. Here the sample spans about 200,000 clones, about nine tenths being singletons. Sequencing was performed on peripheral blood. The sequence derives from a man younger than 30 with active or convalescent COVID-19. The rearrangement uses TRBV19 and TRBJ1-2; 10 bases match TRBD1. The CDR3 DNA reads TGTGCCAGTAGTATCCTCGGGACAGGGGCCTATGGCTACACCTTC. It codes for CASSILGTGAYGYTF.